These 30 T cell receptor beta chains originate from one sample sequenced in a study of naive and memory T cell subsets. Two oligonucleotides, mixed equimolar, formed the beta constant-region primer covering TRBC1 and TRBC2. One entry per CDR3 protein, called by TCRdb with MiXCR from the UMI-ligation and nested PCR reads. The table records about 21,000 distinct CDR3 sequences, approximately 11% of them present only once. What was sequenced was central memory CD8+ T cells from blood. These receptors came from a human donor in good health.

This clonotype was observed many times. The chain employs TRBV3-1 and TRBJ1-5; D ambiguous. Germline CDR1 is LGHDT and CDR2 is YNNKEL (reference sequence). Deletions cut 5 bases from V and 1 base from J, with 3 bases between. The CDR3 runs to 12 residues. The CDR3 region is CASSWSNQPQHF. CDR3 DNA: TGTGCCAGCAGCTGGAGCAATCAGCCCCAGCATTTT.

This clonotype was found many times. V and J are TRBV13 and TRBJ2-3, with a possible D match to TRBD2 (5 bases). This CDR3 has 15 amino acids. Trimming shortened V by 3 bases and J by 3 bases, and 13 bases separated the two germline ends. The germline gives CDR1 PRHDT, CDR2 FYEKMQ (reference sequence). Here the CDR3 DNA reads TGTGCCAGCAGCTTCGGAGCAAGGAGGACAGATACGCAGTATTTT. Translated, it gives CASSFGARRTDTQYF.

The chain links TRBV5-4 to TRBJ2-6; 7 nucleotides align to TRBD1. Losses at the gene ends were 6 bases for V and 1 base for J; bases not matched to a gene: 13. The CDR3 runs 18 residues. Germline V gene sequence: CDR1 SGHNT, CDR2 YYREEE (reference sequence). The chain's CDR3 is CASIDRDLRSSGANVLTF. The CDR3 DNA reads as TGTGCCAGCATCGACAGGGATCTTCGCTCGTCTGGGGCCAACGTCCTGACTTTC.

This clonotype occurred a few times. V gene TRBV3-1 combines with J gene TRBJ2-2; D remains ambiguous. The CDR3 is made up of 13 amino acids. Trimming stripped 7 bases from V and 0 bases from J, with 6 bases between. CDR1 is LGHDT and CDR2 is YNNKEL in the germline V gene (reference sequence). DNA for the CDR3: TGTGCCAGCAACCTTGCGAACACCGGGGAGCTGTTTTTT. This translates into CASNLANTGELFF.

This clonotype came up a few times. The V and J genes are TRBV9 and TRBJ2-4; maybe TRBD1 (6 bases). Per the germline V gene, CDR1 is SGDLS and CDR2 is YYNGEE. This CDR3 spans 15 amino acids. Trimming cost V 3 bases and J 2 bases, with 12 bases left between them. Written as DNA, the CDR3 is TGTGCCAGCAGCGGCATGGACAGCTCCAAAAACATTCAGTACTTC. Its translation: CASSGMDSSKNIQYF.

By sample share, this clonotype is medium-sized. The chain couples TRBV24-1 to TRBJ2-5, with a weak D call TRBD2 (5 bases). The CDR3 is 14 amino acids. Germline V CDR1 and CDR2: KGHDR, SFDVKD. Trimming stripped 6 bases from V and 2 bases from J, with 12 bases between. The CDR3 coding sequence is TGTGCCACCAGTTCCGGAGGAATACAAGAGACCCAGTACTTC. It yields the protein CATSSGGIQETQYF.

The table lists this clonotype with many counts. V and J are TRBV12-3 or TRBV12-4 and TRBJ2-3; TRBD2 is a possible D gene (6 bases). V lost 10 bases to trimming and J lost 1 base, with 15 bases between them. This CDR3 contains 14 residues. As DNA, the CDR3 is TGTGCCACTGAGGCCGGGGAGGGCACAGATACGCAGTATTTT. Protein sequence: CATEAGEGTDTQYF.

The rearrangement uses TRBV20-1 and TRBJ1-2; a weak D match, TRBD1 (5 bases). The CDR3 totals 13 residues. V gave up 5 bases and J gave up 6 bases, with 16 bases separating them. CDR1 is DFQATT and CDR2 is SNEGSKA in the germline V gene (reference sequence). The CDR3 here is CSAEDGTVDGYTF. The CDR3, as DNA: TGCAGTGCTGAGGATGGGACGGTCGATGGCTACACCTTC.

This clonotype has only a few counts. The CDR3 DNA reads TGCGCCAGTGCCTGTACGACGGCCACTGAAGCTTTCTTT. Its protein product is CASACTTATEAFF. The chain recombines TRBV4-3 with TRBJ1-1; D uncertain. The CDR3 covers 13 residues. V was cut by 9 bases and J by 4 bases, with 15 bases left in between. The germline CDR1 and CDR2 sequences are LGHNA and YSLEER.

This clonotype has only a few counts. The V gene is TRBV10-3, the J gene TRBJ2-5; D ambiguous. Germline V gene lookup returns CDR1 ENHRY and CDR2 SYGVKD. The CDR3 runs 15 residues. Trimming took 1 base from V and 1 from J, leaving 10 bases between them. This chain's CDR3 is CAISEWVSAQETQYF. The CDR3 DNA sequence: TGTGCCATCAGTGAGTGGGTCAGCGCCCAAGAGACCCAGTACTTC.

This clonotype was detected a few times. V gene TRBV20-1 combines with J gene TRBJ2-1, with 7 bases aligning to TRBD1. J lost 3 bases, V lost 6 bases, and 11 bases had no gene match. The CDR3 extends over 15 amino acids. The V gene's germline CDR1 is DFQATT and CDR2 SNEGSKA (reference sequence). CDR3 region: CSAPSGTGDYNEQFF. The CDR3, as DNA: TGCAGTGCACCCTCCGGCACAGGGGACTACAATGAGCAGTTCTTC.

This clonotype has a count of ten or more. V gene TRBV30 combines with J gene TRBJ1-6; weak D call: TRBD1 (5 bases). In germline, CDR1 is GTSNPN, CDR2 SVGIG (reference sequence). The germline V and J ends were trimmed by 6 bases and 1 base, with 22 bases remaining between them. The CDR3 loop spans 18 amino acids. The CDR3 nucleotides are TGTGCCTGTAGCCCGCGGGACCTAGGAAGGTCCTATAATTCACCCCTCCACTTT. Translated: CACSPRDLGRSYNSPLHF.

This clonotype has a handful of counts. The chain couples TRBV20-1 to TRBJ1-6; a possible D gene is TRBD1 (5 bases). Trimming left V 1 base short and J 6 bases short, with 22 bases between. CDR3 length: 18 amino acids. Germline V CDR1 and CDR2: DFQATT, SNEGSKA (reference sequence). The CDR3 reads CSARAFSLPGPINSPLHF. CDR3 DNA sequence: TGCAGTGCTAGAGCTTTTTCGCTCCCGGGACCGATTAATTCACCCCTCCACTTT.

The table lists this clonotype with many counts. The J gene is TRBJ1-5, the V gene TRBV10-3; D unresolved. Germline V gene sequence: CDR1 ENHRY, CDR2 SYGVKD. The V gene lost 4 bases and the J gene lost 2 bases, with 6 bases spanning the gap. This CDR3 has 13 amino acids. The CDR3, as DNA: TGTGCCATCAGTGTCGGAGGCAATCAGCCCCAGCATTTT. Amino acids: CAISVGGNQPQHF.

The rearrangement links TRBV27 to TRBJ2-5; D is unclear. CDR1 and CDR2 from the germline V gene are MNHEY and SMNVEV (reference sequence). The CDR3 has 15 amino acids. Trimming pared 6 bases from V and 2 bases from J, leaving 16 bases between. CDR3 protein: CASSPVPAVQETQYF. The CDR3 coding sequence is TGTGCCAGCAGCCCAGTACCGGCGGTGCAAGAGACCCAGTACTTC.

This clonotype was seen repeatedly, ten times or more. The rearrangement links TRBV6-1 to TRBJ1-1; D uncertain. V lost 10 bases to trimming and J lost 1 base, with 13 bases between them. Germline CDR1 is MNHNS and CDR2 is SASEGT. There are 13 residues in the CDR3. The CDR3 nucleotides are TGTGCCACCCCCGGTCGGAGGAACACTGAAGCTTTCTTT. It is translated as CATPGRRNTEAFF.

This clonotype appeared a few times. The rearrangement links TRBV6-2 or TRBV6-3 to TRBJ2-7, with D unclear. Looked up from germline, CDR1 is MNHEY and CDR2 is SVGEGT. The CDR3 has 12 residues. V lost 7 bases to trimming and J lost 4 bases, with 11 bases between them. The CDR3 loop is CASTPDGYEQYF. The CDR3 DNA is TGTGCCAGCACCCCGGACGGTTACGAGCAGTACTTC.

The chain carries TRBV7-2 and TRBJ1-1, with D tentatively TRBD1 (6 bases). V shed 8 bases and J shed 4 bases, with 20 bases lying between them. Per the germline V gene, CDR1 is SGHTA and CDR2 is FQGNSA. This CDR3 has 15 residues. CDR3 DNA sequence: TGTGCCAGCTCCCATGAACGGGGGCGGGGCACTGAAGCTTTCTTT. Translated: CASSHERGRGTEAFF.

The chain has TRBV24-1 and TRBJ2-2; D not resolved. CDR1 and CDR2 (germline): KGHDR, SFDVKD. With 3 bases removed from V and 13 bases from J, the gap between germline ends came to 14 bases. The CDR3 is 13 residues long. Here the CDR3 DNA reads TGTGCCACCAGTGATGTTGACATGGTCGGGCTGTTTTTT. Protein: CATSDVDMVGLFF.

There are many counts of this clonotype. V gene TRBV7-2 combines with J gene TRBJ1-5; possible D gene TRBD1, 6 bases. V lost 2 bases to trimming and J lost 0 bases, with 8 bases between them. Germline V gives CDR1 SGHTA, CDR2 FQGNSA. The CDR3 is 15 amino acids. The CDR3 is CASSLHRASNQPQHF. The CDR3, as DNA: TGTGCCAGCAGCTTACACAGGGCTAGCAATCAGCCCCAGCATTTT.

This clonotype was seen more than once but under ten times. V is TRBV9 and J is TRBJ2-7; TRBD2 matches 7 bases. This CDR3 is built from 16 residues. V dropped 4 bases and J dropped 4; count of bases not matched to a gene: 14. Germline V gives CDR1 SGDLS, CDR2 YYNGEE. The CDR3 DNA sequence: TGTGCCAGCAGCCTGAGGGGAGCTAGCGGTTATTACGAGCAGTACTTC. It codes for CASSLRGASGYYEQYF.

This clonotype was counted at least ten times. J is TRBJ2-2 and V is TRBV7-2; 9 nucleotides line up with TRBD1. Germline CDR1 is SGHTA and CDR2 is FQGNSA. V shed 5 bases, J shed 7 bases, and the junction held 5 bases outside the gene matches. The CDR3 sequence is 14 residues long. Written as DNA, the CDR3 is TGTGCCAGCAGCCCGGGACAGGGTATCGGGGAGCTGTTTTTT. It specifies CASSPGQGIGELFF.

This clonotype is medium-sized by share. The chain couples TRBV30 to TRBJ2-4; 7 bases align to TRBD2. The CDR3 has 15 amino acids. Germline V gives CDR1 GTSNPN, CDR2 SVGIG (reference sequence). The V segment lost 0 bases and the J segment 7 bases; nucleotides outside the gene matches: 9. The CDR3 DNA reads TGTGCCTGGAGTGTGGAGGGAGGGCCTCAGAACATTCAGTACTTC. It specifies CAWSVEGGPQNIQYF.

The gene calls are TRBV7-8 and TRBJ2-3; 13 nucleotides line up with TRBD2. CDR1 and CDR2 (germline): SGHVS, FQNEAQ. V lost 2 bases to trimming and J lost 3 bases; unmatched junction nucleotides: 8. The CDR3 sequence is 18 residues long. The CDR3 DNA reads TGTGCCAGCAGCTTATTACTAGCGGGAGGGCCCGGAACAGATACGCAGTATTTT. Protein: CASSLLLAGGPGTDTQYF. Using reference TRBV7-8 and TRBJ2-3 for the parts outside the CDR3, the full variable domain is GAGVSQSPRYKVAKRGQDVALRCDPISGHVSLFWYQQALGQGPEFLTYFQNEAQLDKSGLPSDRFFAERPEGSVSTLKIQRTQQEDSAVYLCASSLLLAGGPGTDTQYFGPGTRLTVL.

This clonotype occurred many times. This chain uses TRBV19 with TRBJ1-1, with 12 bases identical to TRBD1. Germline values: CDR1 LNHDA, CDR2 SQIVND (reference sequence). The CDR3 is made up of 15 amino acids. V gave up 6 bases and J gave up 6 bases; unmatched junction bases: 8. This chain's CDR3 is CASRQGGQGAAEAFF. The CDR3 bases are TGTGCCAGTAGGCAGGGGGGACAGGGGGCTGCTGAAGCTTTCTTT. Full variable domain (missing parts from reference TRBV19 and TRBJ1-1): DGGITQSPKYLFRKEGQNVTLSCEQNLNHDAMYWYRQDPGQGLRLIYYSQIVNDFQKGDIAEGYSVSREKKESFPLTVTSAQKNPTAFYLCASRQGGQGAAEAFFGQGTRLTVV.

This clonotype appeared a few times. V usage is TRBV4-1 and J usage is TRBJ1-2, with 9 bases fitting TRBD1. Trimming at V came to 1 base and at J to 6 bases, leaving 6 bases not matched to a gene. Germline loops: CDR1 MGHRA, CDR2 YSYEKL. This CDR3 is built from 15 residues. The CDR3 is CASSQGSTGGDGYTF. For the CDR3, the DNA is TGCGCCAGCAGCCAAGGAAGTACAGGGGGCGATGGCTACACCTTC.

This chain joins TRBV10-2 and TRBJ2-3; a weak D match, TRBD2 (6 bases). The length of the CDR3 is 15 residues. Germline V gene data show CDR1 as WSHSY and CDR2 as SAAADI. V was pared by 2 bases and J by 6 bases, with 15 bases between. The CDR3 region has the DNA TGCGCCAGCAGTGAGGATGGGGGGACCCTGGATACGCAGTATTTT. This codes for CASSEDGGTLDTQYF.

This clonotype was recorded many times. This rearrangement joins TRBV20-1 to TRBJ1-1; TRBD1 matches at 9 bases. The V and J ends lost 3 bases and 0 bases, in that order; junction bases with no gene match: 11. The CDR3 is made up of 17 amino acids. Per germline, CDR1 DFQATT and CDR2 SNEGSKA (reference sequence). The CDR3 sequence is CSARGLRDRAMNTEAFF. The CDR3 DNA reads TGCAGTGCTAGGGGGTTAAGGGACAGGGCCATGAACACTGAAGCTTTCTTT.

Many counts were recorded for this clonotype. This rearrangement joins TRBV20-1 to TRBJ2-1; possible D gene TRBD2, 5 bases. The germline V gene encodes CDR1 DFQATT and CDR2 SNEGSKA (reference sequence). This CDR3 is 13 amino acids long. The ends were cut back, 7 bases at V and 3 bases at J, with 13 bases in the middle. The CDR3 region is CSVKEEDYNEQFF. Written as DNA, the CDR3 is TGCAGTGTAAAGGAGGAGGACTACAATGAGCAGTTCTTC.

This clonotype was picked up many times. The rearrangement links TRBV5-1 to TRBJ1-5; no clear D. The V end lost 4 bases, the J end lost 1 base, and 12 bases lay between the germline ends. This CDR3 region has 15 residues. Germline CDR1 is SGHRS and CDR2 is YFSETQ. The CDR3 loop is CASSENPSSNQPQHF. CDR3 in DNA: TGCGCCAGCAGCGAAAACCCGTCAAGCAATCAGCCCCAGCATTTT.